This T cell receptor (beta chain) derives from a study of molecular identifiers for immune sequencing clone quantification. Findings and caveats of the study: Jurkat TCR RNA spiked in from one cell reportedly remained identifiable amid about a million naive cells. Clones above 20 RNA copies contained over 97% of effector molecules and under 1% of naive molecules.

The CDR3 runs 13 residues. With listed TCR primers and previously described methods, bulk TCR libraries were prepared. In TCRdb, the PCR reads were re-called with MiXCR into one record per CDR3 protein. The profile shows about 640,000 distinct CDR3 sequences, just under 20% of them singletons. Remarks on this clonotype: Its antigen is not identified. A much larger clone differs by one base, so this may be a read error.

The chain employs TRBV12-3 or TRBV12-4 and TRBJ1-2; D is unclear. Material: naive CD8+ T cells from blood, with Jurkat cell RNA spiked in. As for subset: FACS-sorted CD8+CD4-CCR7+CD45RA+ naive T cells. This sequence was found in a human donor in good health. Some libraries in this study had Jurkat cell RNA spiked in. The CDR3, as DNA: TGTGTCAGCAGTGCCGGACCGTCTTATGGCTACACCTTC. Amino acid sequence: CVSSAGPSYGYTF.